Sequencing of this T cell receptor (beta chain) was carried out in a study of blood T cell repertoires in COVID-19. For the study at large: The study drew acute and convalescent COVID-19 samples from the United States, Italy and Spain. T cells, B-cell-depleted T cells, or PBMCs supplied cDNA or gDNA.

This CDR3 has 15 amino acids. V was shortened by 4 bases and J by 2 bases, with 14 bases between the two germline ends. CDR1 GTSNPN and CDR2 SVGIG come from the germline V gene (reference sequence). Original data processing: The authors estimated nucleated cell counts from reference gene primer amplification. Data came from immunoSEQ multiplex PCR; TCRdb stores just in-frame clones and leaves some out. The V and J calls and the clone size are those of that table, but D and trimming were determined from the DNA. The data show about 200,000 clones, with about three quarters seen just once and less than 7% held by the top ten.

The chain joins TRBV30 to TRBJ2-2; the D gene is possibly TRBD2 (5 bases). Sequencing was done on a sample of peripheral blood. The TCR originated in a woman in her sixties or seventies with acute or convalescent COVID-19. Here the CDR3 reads CAWNRETGNTGELFF. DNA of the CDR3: TGTGCCTGGAACCGAGAGACGGGAAACACCGGGGAGCTGTTTTTT.